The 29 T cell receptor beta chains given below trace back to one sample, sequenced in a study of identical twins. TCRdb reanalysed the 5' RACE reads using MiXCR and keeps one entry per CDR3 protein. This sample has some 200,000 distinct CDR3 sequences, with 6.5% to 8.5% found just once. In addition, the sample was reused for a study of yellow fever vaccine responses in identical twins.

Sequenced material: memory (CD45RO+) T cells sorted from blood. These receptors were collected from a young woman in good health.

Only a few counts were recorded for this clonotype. CDR3 nucleotide sequence: TGTGCCAGCAGCTTGGGGGCTGAAGCTTTCTTT. It is translated as CASSLGAEAFF. This chain joins TRBV5-6 and TRBJ1-1; D gene unclear. Germline assignment: CDR1 SGHDT and CDR2 YYEEEE. This CDR3 contains 11 residues. Trimming pared 0 bases from V and 6 bases from J, leaving 3 bases between.

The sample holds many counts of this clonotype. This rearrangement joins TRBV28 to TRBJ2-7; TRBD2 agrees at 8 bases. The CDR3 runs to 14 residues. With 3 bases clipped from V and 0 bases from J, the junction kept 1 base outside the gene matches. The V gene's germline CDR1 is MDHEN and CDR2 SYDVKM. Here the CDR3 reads CASSFRGGSYEQYF. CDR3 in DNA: TGTGCCAGCAGTTTCCGGGGGGGCTCCTACGAGCAGTACTTC.

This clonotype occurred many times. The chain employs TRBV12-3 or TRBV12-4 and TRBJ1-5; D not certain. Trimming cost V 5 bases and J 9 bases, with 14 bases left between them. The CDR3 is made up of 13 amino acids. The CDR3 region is CASSNKNPGPQHF. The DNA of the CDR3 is TGTGCCAGCAGTAACAAGAACCCCGGGCCCCAGCATTTT.

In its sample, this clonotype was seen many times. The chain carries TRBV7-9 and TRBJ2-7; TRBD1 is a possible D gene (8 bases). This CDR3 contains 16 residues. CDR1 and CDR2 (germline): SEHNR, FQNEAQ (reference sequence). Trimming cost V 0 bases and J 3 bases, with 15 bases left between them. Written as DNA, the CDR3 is TGTGCCAGCAGCTTAGCGTCTACAGGGGGGGGCTACGAGCAGTACTTC. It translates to CASSLASTGGGYEQYF.

The CDR3 region is CASSFQTFEAFF. The CDR3 DNA sequence: TGTGCCAGCAGTTTCCAGACATTTGAAGCTTTCTTT. The genes are TRBV12-3 or TRBV12-4 and TRBJ1-1; D ambiguous. V was cut by 3 bases and J by 7 bases, with 9 bases left in between. The CDR3 extends over 12 amino acids.

Here the CDR3 DNA reads TGCGCCAGCAGTACGATTTTGAGTAATTCACCCCTCCACTTT. It is translated as CASSTILSNSPLHF. The J gene is TRBJ1-6, the V gene TRBV10-2; D is uncertain. The V end was cut by 5 bases, the J end by 6 bases, with 11 bases between. The CDR3 is made up of 14 amino acids. Germline V gene lookup returns CDR1 WSHSY and CDR2 SAAADI.

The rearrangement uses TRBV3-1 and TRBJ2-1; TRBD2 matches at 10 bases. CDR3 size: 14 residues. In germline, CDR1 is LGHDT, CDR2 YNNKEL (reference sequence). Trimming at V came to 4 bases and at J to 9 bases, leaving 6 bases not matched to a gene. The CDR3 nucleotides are TGTGCCAGCAGCCCTAGCGGGAGAATTGGTGAGCAGTTCTTC. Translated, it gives CASSPSGRIGEQFF.

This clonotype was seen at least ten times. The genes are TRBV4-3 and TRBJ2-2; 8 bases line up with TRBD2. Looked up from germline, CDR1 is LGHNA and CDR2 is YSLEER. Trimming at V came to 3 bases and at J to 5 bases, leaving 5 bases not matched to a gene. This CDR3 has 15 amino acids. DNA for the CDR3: TGCGCCAGCAGCCACTATCGCGGGGGGACCGGGGAGCTGTTTTTT. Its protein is CASSHYRGGTGELFF.

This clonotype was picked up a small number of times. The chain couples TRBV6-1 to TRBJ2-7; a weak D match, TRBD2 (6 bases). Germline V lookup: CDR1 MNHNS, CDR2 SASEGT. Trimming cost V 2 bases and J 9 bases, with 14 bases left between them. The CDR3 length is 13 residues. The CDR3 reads CASSEWRDGAQYF. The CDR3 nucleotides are TGTGCCAGCAGTGAATGGCGGGATGGAGCGCAGTACTTC.

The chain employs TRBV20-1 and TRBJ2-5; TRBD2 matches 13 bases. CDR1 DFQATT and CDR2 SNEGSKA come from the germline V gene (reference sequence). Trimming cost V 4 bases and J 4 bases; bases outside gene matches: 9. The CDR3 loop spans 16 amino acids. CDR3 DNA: TGCAGTGCTATGAAACTAGCGGGAGGGCTTGGAGAGACCCAGTACTTC. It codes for CSAMKLAGGLGETQYF.

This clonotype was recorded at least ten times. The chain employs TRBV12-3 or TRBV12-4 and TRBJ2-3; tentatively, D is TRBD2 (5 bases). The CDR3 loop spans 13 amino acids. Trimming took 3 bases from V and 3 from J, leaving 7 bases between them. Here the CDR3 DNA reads TGTGCCAGCAGTTTGACGGGGACAGATACGCAGTATTTT. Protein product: CASSLTGTDTQYF.

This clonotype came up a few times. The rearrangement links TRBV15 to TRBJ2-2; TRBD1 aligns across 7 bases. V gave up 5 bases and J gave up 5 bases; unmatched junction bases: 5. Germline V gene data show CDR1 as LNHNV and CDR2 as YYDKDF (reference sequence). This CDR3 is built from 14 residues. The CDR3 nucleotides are TGTGCCACCAGCTATCCAGGGGGAACCGGGGAGCTGTTTTTT. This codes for CATSYPGGTGELFF.

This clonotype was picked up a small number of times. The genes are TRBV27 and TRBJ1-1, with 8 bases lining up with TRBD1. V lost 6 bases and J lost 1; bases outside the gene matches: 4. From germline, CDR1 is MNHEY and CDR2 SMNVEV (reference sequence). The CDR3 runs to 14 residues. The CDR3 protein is CASRNRGGNTEAFF. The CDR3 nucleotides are TGTGCCAGCAGGAACAGGGGGGGGAACACTGAAGCTTTCTTT.

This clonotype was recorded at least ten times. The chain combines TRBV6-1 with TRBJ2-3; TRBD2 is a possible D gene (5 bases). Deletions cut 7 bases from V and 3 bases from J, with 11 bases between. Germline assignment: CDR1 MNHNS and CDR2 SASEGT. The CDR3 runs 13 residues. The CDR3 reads CASKSRETDTQYF. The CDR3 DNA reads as TGTGCCAGCAAATCTAGGGAGACAGATACGCAGTATTTT.

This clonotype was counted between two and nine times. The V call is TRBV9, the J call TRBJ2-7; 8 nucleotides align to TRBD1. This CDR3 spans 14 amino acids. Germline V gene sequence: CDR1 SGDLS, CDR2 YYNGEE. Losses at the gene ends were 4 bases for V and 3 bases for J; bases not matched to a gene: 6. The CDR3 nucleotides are TGTGCCAGCAGCAAGGGACAGGCGAGCTACGAGCAGTACTTC. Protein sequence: CASSKGQASYEQYF.

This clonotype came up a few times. The chain's CDR3 is CASSPGTADGSVLTF. The CDR3 DNA is TGCGCCAGCAGCCCAGGGACAGCGGACGGGAGCGTCCTGACTTTC. The chain is built from TRBV5-1 and TRBJ2-6; possible D gene TRBD1, 7 bases. The CDR3 has 15 residues. Germline CDR1 is SGHRS and CDR2 is YFSETQ. Between the trimmed V and J ends, which lost 4 bases and 12 bases, there was a span of 20 bases.

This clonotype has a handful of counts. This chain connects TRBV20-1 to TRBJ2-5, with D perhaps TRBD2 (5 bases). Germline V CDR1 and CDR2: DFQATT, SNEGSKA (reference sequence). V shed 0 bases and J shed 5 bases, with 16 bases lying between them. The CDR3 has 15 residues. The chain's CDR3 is CSARDPDSPRETQYF. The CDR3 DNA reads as TGCAGTGCTAGAGATCCGGACTCCCCTAGGGAGACCCAGTACTTC.

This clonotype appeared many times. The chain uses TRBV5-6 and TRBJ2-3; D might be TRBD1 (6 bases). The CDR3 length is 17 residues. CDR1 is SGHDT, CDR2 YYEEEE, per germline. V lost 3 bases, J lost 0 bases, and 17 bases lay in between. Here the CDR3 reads CASSSPLPGASTDTQYF. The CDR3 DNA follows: TGTGCCAGCAGCTCGCCCCTTCCAGGGGCTAGCACAGATACGCAGTATTTT.

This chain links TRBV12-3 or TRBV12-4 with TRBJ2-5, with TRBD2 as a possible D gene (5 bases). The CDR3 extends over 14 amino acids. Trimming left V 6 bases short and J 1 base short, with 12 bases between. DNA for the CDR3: TGTGCCAGCAGCCGAGGGTTTTCCCAAGAGACCCAGTACTTC. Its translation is CASSRGFSQETQYF.

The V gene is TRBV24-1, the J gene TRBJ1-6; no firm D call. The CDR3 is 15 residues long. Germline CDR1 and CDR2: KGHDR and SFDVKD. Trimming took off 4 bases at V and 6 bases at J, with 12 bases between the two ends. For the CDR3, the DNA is TGTGCCACCAGTGAATCGGACGGGAGTAATTCACCCCTCCACTTT. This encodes CATSESDGSNSPLHF.

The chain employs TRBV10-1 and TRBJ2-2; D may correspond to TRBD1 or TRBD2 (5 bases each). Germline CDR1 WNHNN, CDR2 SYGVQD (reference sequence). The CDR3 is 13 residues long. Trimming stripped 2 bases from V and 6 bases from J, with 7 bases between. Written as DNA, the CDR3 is TGCGCCAGCAGTGAGGGGGACCCCGGGGAGCTGTTTTTT. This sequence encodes CASSEGDPGELFF.

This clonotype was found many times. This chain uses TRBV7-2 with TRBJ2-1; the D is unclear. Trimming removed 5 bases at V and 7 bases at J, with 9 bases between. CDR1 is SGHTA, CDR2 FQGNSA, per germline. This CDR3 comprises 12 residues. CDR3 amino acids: CASSHPRNEQFF. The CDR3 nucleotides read TGTGCCAGCAGCCACCCTAGAAATGAGCAGTTCTTC.

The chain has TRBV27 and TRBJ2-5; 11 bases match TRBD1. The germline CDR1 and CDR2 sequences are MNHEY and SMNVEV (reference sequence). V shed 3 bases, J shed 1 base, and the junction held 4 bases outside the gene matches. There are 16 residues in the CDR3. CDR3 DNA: TGTGCCAGCAGTTTCCTCGGGACAGGGGGCCAAGAGACCCAGTACTTC. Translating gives CASSFLGTGGQETQYF.

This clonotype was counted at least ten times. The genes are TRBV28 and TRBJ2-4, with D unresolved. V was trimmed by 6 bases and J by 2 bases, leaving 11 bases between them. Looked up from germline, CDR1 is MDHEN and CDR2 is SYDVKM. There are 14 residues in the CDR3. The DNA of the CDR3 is TGTGCCAGCAGCGCGCCCGGAACCAAAAACATTCAGTACTTC. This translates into CASSAPGTKNIQYF.

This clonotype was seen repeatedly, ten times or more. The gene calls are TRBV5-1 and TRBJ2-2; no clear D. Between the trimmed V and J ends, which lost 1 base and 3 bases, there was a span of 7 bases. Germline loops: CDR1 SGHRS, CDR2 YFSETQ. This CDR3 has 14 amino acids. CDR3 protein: CASSLRADTGELFF. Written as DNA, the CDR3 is TGCGCCAGCAGCTTGCGCGCTGACACCGGGGAGCTGTTTTTT. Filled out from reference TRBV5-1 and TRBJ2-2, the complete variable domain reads KAGVTQTPRYLIKTRGQQVTLSCSPISGHRSVSWYQQTPGQGLQFLFEYFSETQRNKGNFPGRFSGRQFSNSRSEMNVSTLELGDSALYLCASSLRADTGELFFGEGSRLTVL.

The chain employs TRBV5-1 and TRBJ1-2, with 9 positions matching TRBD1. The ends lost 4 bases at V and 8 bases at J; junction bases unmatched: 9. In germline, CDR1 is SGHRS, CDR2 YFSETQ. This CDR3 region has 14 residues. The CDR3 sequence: CASSGTGGAKGYTF. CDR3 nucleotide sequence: TGCGCCAGCAGCGGAACAGGGGGCGCGAAGGGCTACACCTTC.

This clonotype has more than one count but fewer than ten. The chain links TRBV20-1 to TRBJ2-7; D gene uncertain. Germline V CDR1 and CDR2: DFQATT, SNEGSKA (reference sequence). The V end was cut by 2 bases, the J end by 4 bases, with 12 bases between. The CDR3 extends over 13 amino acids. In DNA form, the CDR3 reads TGCAGTGCTAGAAGCTATAGAGAATACGAGCAGTACTTC. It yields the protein CSARSYREYEQYF.

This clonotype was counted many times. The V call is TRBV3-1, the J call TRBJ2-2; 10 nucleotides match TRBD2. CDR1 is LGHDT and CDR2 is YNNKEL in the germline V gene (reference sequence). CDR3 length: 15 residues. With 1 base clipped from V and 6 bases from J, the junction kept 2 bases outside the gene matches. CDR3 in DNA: TGTGCCAGCAGCCAAGCCGGGACTAGCGCCGGGGAGCTGTTTTTT. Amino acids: CASSQAGTSAGELFF.

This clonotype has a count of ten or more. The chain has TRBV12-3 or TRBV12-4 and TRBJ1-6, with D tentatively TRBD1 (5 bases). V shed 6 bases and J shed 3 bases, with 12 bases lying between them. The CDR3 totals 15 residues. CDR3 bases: TGTGCCAGCAGGACCAGACAGCTCTATAATTCACCCCTCCACTTT. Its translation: CASRTRQLYNSPLHF.